The present entry profiles one TCR beta chain with its context. This clonotype was counted a few times. Its target antigen remains unknown. Qualities for individual bases were not recorded, and no much larger clone is one base off. Genomic DNA served as template for TCR beta VDJ combination and CDR3 sequence profiling. An Illumina HiSeq 2000 was used for TCR repertoire sequencing. On the study's bioinformatics: Repertoires were assessed using TRBV/TRBJ rearrangement plots, CDR3 size and DJ length profiles, and Simpson's diversity index. The most abundant DNA sequence in the deep sequencing data was taken as the immunodominant clone. CDR3 amino acid sequences were screened for sharing across subjects and were compared with published repertoires and the VDJdb database. TCRdb reprocessed the public reads (quality trimming at Q25 with fastp, clone calling with MiXCR) and kept in-frame beta chains. For every CDR3 protein sequence, its rows merge into one entry that carries the most common genes and DNA. For this entry, the V and J calls and clone size follow TCRdb and not the study's own pipeline. Across this sample there are about 200,000 distinct CDR3 sequences, with approximately 65% seen only once. The ten largest clones add up to around three fifths of the sample.

Expansion of CD8+CD57+ cells had been shown by flow cytometry in the patients chosen for sequencing. Severe acquired aplastic anemia was diagnosed in all patients according to International Study of Aplastic Anemia and Agranulocytosis and Camitta criteria. No therapy had been received by the patients at the time of blood sampling. The study deep-sequenced TCR repertoires of sorted CD4+ and CD8+ blood T cells from severe aplastic anemia patients and healthy subjects. Patients were enrolled in the USA under clinicaltrials.gov protocols 00001620, 01623167, 00001397, 00071045, 00081523 and 00961064. Ficoll-Paque density gradient centrifugation was used to isolate peripheral blood mononuclear cells. CD4+ and CD8+ T cells were sorted by FACS or magnetic beads before DNA extraction. The sample is drawn from a study of CD8+CD57+ T cells in acquired aplastic anemia (dated by TCRdb to about 2018). General notes on the study: A mean of about 3 ug of DNA, ranging from about 0.19 to 27.4 ug, was extracted from sorted CD4+ and CD8+ cells. CD8+CD57+ expansion was defined as frequency above the mean frequency observed in healthy subjects. Overall results and qualifications from the work: Patients and healthy controls showed no significant difference in CD8+ Simpson's diversity (P=0.060). Roughly 30 CD8+ CDR3 sequences were shared between patients and controls but appeared highly expressed in patients and within their immunodominant clones.

Looking up the germline V gene yields CDR1 SGHRS and CDR2 YFSETQ. V is clipped by 4 bases and J by 5 bases, and the sequence between their germline boundaries is 18 bases long. The CDR3 goes from the cysteine to the phenylalanine over 15 residues. Only the CDR3 DNA is retained, 45 bases long and in frame from the first base. Material for sequencing was sorted CD4+, CD8+, or CD8+CD57+ T cells (not recorded which) from PBMCs. The receptor was derived from a human donor with aplastic anemia. The chain employs TRBV5-1 and TRBJ1-1, with a tentative D gene TRBD1 over 6 matching bases. The CDR3 protein is CASSNQGHAGTEAFF. The nucleotide sequence reads TGCGCCAGCAGCAATCAGGGGCACGCGGGAACTGAAGCTTTCTTT. Full variable domain (CDR3 extended with the reference TRBV5-1 and TRBJ1-1 proteins): KAGVTQTPRYLIKTRGQQVTLSCSPISGHRSVSWYQQTPGQGLQFLFEYFSETQRNKGNFPGRFSGRQFSNSRSEMNVSTLELGDSALYLCASSNQGHAGTEAFFGQGTRLTVV.